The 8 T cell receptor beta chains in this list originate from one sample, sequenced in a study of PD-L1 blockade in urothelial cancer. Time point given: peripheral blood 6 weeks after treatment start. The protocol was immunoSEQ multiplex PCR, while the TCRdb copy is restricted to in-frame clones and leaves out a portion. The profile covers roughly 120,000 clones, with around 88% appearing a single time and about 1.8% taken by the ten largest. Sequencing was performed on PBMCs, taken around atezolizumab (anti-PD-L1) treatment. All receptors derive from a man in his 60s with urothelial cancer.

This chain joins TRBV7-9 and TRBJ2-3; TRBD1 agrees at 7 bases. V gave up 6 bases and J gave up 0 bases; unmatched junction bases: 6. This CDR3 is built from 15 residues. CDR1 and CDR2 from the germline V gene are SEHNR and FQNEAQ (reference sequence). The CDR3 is CASSRQGLSTDTQYF. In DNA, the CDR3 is TGTGCCAGCAGTCGACAGGGATTGAGCACAGATACGCAGTATTTT.

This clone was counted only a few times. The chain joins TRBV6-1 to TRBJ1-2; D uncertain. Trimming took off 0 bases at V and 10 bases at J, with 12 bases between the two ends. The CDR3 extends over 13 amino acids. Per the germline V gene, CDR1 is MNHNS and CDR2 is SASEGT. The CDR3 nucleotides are TGTGCCAGCAGTGAAGCTGGCCAGGCAACCTACACCTTC. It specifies CASSEAGQATYTF.

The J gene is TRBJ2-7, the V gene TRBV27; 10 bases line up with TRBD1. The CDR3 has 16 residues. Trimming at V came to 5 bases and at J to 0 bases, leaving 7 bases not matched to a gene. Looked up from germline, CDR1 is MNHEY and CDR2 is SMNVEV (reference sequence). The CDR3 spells CASSGPGQGSSYEQYF. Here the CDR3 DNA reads TGTGCCAGCAGTGGCCCGGGACAGGGGTCCTCCTACGAGCAGTACTTC.

CDR3 residues: CIPDRGYGYTF. CDR3 in DNA: TGCATTCCTGACAGGGGGTATGGCTACACCTTC. The gene calls are TRBV20-1 and TRBJ1-2, with 9 bases lining up with TRBD1. The CDR3 has 11 residues. The germline V gene has CDR1 DFQATT and CDR2 SNEGSKA (reference sequence).

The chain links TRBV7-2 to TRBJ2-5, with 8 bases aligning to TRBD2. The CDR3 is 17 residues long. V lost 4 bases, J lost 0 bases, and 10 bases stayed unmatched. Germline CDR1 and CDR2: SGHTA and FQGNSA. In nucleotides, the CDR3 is TGTGCCAGCAGCTCGGGTGGGGCGGGGGGTAACCAAGAGACCCAGTACTTC. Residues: CASSSGGAGGNQETQYF.

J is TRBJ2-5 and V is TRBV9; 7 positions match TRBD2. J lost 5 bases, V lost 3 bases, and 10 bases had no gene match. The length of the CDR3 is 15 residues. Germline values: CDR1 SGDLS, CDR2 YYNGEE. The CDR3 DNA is TGTGCCAGCAGCGCAGTGGGACTAACCGGGGAGACCCAGTACTTC. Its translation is CASSAVGLTGETQYF.

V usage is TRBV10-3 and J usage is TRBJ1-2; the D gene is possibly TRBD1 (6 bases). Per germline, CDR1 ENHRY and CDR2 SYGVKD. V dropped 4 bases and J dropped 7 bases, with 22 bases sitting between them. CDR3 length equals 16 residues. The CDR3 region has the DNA TGTGCCATCAGTGCACCCCAAACGGGACAAAATACTGGCTACACCTTC. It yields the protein CAISAPQTGQNTGYTF.

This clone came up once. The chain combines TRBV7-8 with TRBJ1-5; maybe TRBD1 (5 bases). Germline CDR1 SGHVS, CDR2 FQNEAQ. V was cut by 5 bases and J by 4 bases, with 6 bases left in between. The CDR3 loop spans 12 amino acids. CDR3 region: CASSRTNQPQHF. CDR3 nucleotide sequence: TGTGCCAGCAGCCGGACAAATCAGCCCCAGCATTTT.